The 22 T cell receptor beta chains below were found in one sample sequenced in a study of vaccination and CD4 T cells after COVID-19. Treatment indicated: approximately nine-day PBMC culture with coronavirus spike peptide pools or control peptides (ViraFEST assay). These receptors lack a known antigen. An Oncomine TCR Beta short-read assay was used to sequence the DNA from cultured CD4+ T cells. TCRdb passed the PCR reads through MiXCR, listing each CDR3 protein once. Of 20,000 to 25,000 distinct CDR3 sequences listed, around 43% are singletons. Sequencing was carried out using CD4+ T cells from blood, cultured in vitro. The source of these receptors is a human donor who had recovered from COVID-19.

The chain is built from TRBV7-8 and TRBJ2-5; TRBD2 matches at 9 bases. With V trimmed by 1 base and J by 5 bases, 20 bases remained unmatched. CDR3 length: 20 amino acids. CDR1 and CDR2 (germline): SGHVS, FQNEAQ. This chain's CDR3 is CASSLGDSGAAGGSEETQYF. CDR3 in DNA: TGTGCCAGCAGCTTAGGGGATTCGGGGGCCGCGGGAGGGTCTGAGGAGACCCAGTACTTC.

This chain links TRBV28 with TRBJ2-5; either TRBD1 or TRBD2 may supply D (6 bases each). The CDR3 is 17 residues long. With 6 bases removed from V and 2 bases from J, the gap between germline ends came to 22 bases. Germline CDR1 is MDHEN and CDR2 is SYDVKM. The chain's CDR3 is CASSPAGFGQKQETQYF. The DNA for the CDR3 is TGTGCCAGCAGCCCCGCGGGGTTTGGACAGAAGCAAGAGACCCAGTACTTC.

The sample holds a few counts of this clonotype. The chain links TRBV6-1 to TRBJ1-5; D is perhaps TRBD1 (5 bases). V shed 4 bases and J shed 6 bases, with 19 bases lying between them. Germline CDR1 and CDR2: MNHNS and SASEGT. The CDR3 runs to 16 residues. CDR3 sequence: CASSVGDYRSGQPQHF. As DNA, the CDR3 is TGTGCCAGCAGTGTAGGGGACTACCGTAGCGGTCAGCCCCAGCATTTT.

The chain couples TRBV10-1 to TRBJ2-1; 7 nucleotides match TRBD2. Germline V CDR1 and CDR2: WNHNN, SYGVQD (reference sequence). This CDR3 spans 15 amino acids. The V segment lost 2 bases and the J segment 7 bases; nucleotides outside the gene matches: 8. This CDR3 reads CASSELGGLRNEQFF. CDR3 bases: TGCGCCAGCAGTGAGCTGGGGGGGTTAAGGAATGAGCAGTTCTTC.

This clonotype was seen only a few times. In DNA form, the CDR3 reads TGTGCCAGCAGTTACCTCGCCCGGAGGGGCGAGCAGTACTTC. Encoded protein: CASSYLARRGEQYF. The chain has TRBV6-5 and TRBJ2-7; possibly TRBD2 for D (6 bases). CDR3 length equals 14 residues. Trimming cost V 2 bases and J 6 bases, with 14 bases left between them. In germline, CDR1 is MNHEY, CDR2 SVGAGI.

This clonotype was seen a handful of times. This chain joins TRBV7-2 and TRBJ2-7, with 8 bases that match TRBD2. The ends lost 1 base at V and 0 bases at J; junction bases unmatched: 5. CDR3 length: 16 residues. Per germline, CDR1 SGHTA and CDR2 FQGNSA. The CDR3 nucleotides read TGTGCCAGCAGCTTAGAACTAGCGGTTTTCTCCTACGAGCAGTACTTC. It is translated as CASSLELAVFSYEQYF.

The V and J genes are TRBV21-1 and TRBJ2-7; TRBD1 was called by the table and not checked on the DNA. TRBV21-1 is noted as a pseudogene. CDR3 length: 16 amino acids. The chain's CDR3 is CASSKGPRQGVYEQYF. The CDR3 bases are TGTGCCAGCAGCAAAGGCCCTAGACAGGGAGTCTACGAGCAGTACTTC.

The rearrangement joins TRBV21-1 to TRBJ2-7; whether TRBD1, the table's D call, matches the DNA was not checked. TRBV21-1 is classified as a pseudogene. This CDR3 contains 13 residues. The CDR3 spells CASIRTHSYEQYF. The CDR3, as DNA: TGTGCCAGCATCAGGACACACTCCTACGAGCAGTACTTC.

This clonotype was picked up a small number of times. The chain uses TRBV20-1 and TRBJ1-2; 7 bases are a match to TRBD1. The germline V gene encodes CDR1 DFQATT and CDR2 SNEGSKA (reference sequence). The V segment lost 6 bases and the J segment 4 bases; nucleotides outside the gene matches: 8. The length of the CDR3 is 13 residues. Here the CDR3 DNA reads TGCAGTGCGCCAGAAGGGGGCATCTATGGCTACACCTTC. This encodes CSAPEGGIYGYTF.

V usage is TRBV20-1 and J usage is TRBJ1-2; D not certain. From germline, CDR1 is DFQATT and CDR2 SNEGSKA (reference sequence). V was cut by 4 bases and J by 1 base, with 7 bases left in between. CDR3 size: 12 residues. The CDR3 region has the DNA TGCAGTGCTAAGAAGGTTAACTATGGCTACACCTTC. Translated: CSAKKVNYGYTF.

This clonotype occurred a few times. The CDR3 DNA reads TGTGCCAGCAGCCGAACAAGACAGGATTCAGAAAAACTGTTTTTT. It encodes CASSRTRQDSEKLFF. This rearrangement joins TRBV7-2 to TRBJ1-4, with D tentatively TRBD1 (6 bases). CDR1 and CDR2 (germline): SGHTA, FQGNSA. The CDR3 extends over 15 amino acids. V was pared by 5 bases and J by 8 bases, with 18 bases between.

V usage is TRBV28 and J usage is TRBJ1-1, with TRBD1 matching 12 bases. This CDR3 has 13 amino acids. Per the germline V gene, CDR1 is MDHEN and CDR2 is SYDVKM. The CDR3 is CVCGDRGHREAFF. CDR3 coding DNA: TGTGTGTGCGGGGACAGGGGGCATCGTGAAGCTTTCTTT.

This clonotype appeared a few times. J is TRBJ1-5 and V is TRBV2, with a weak D call TRBD1 (5 bases). The V end lost 7 bases, the J end lost 3 bases, and 10 bases lay between the germline ends. The germline gives CDR1 SNHLY, CDR2 FYNNEI. The CDR3 is made up of 13 amino acids. As DNA, the CDR3 is TGTGCCAGCACCCCCGGGACCAATCAGCCCCAGCATTTT. Encoded protein: CASTPGTNQPQHF.

A remark on this clonotype: The CDR3 end shows no conserved phenylalanine or tryptophan, and so a read error is likely. V gene TRBV28 combines with J gene TRBJ2-7; 11 nucleotides match TRBD1. V lost 4 bases to trimming and J lost 2 bases; unmatched junction nucleotides: 10. The CDR3 spans 17 residues. CDR1 and CDR2 (germline): MDHEN, SYDVKM. CDR3 sequence reads: CASSSSTGTGGTYEQYL. The CDR3 region has the DNA TGTGCCAGCAGTTCCTCCACCGGGACAGGGGGAACCTACGAGCAGTACTTA.

The sample holds a few counts of this clonotype. V and J are TRBV20-1 and TRBJ1-5; perhaps TRBD1 as D (5 bases). Germline V lookup: CDR1 DFQATT, CDR2 SNEGSKA (reference sequence). Trimming stripped 4 bases from V and 3 bases from J, with 16 bases between. CDR3 length: 15 amino acids. CDR3 in amino acids: CSAIPAKGNNQPQHF. The CDR3 DNA is TGCAGTGCTATACCCGCAAAGGGGAACAATCAGCCCCAGCATTTT.

This clonotype was counted between two and nine times. The V and J genes are TRBV6-2 or TRBV6-3 and TRBJ1-1, with a possible D match to TRBD1 (5 bases). Germline V gene data show CDR1 as MNHEY and CDR2 as SVGEGT. The V and J ends lost 2 bases and 1 base respectively, with 14 bases between them. The CDR3 extends over 16 amino acids. The CDR3 DNA reads TGTGCCAGCAGTTACGACCATGACAGACGGAACACTGAAGCTTTCTTT. It codes for CASSYDHDRRNTEAFF.

This clonotype was seen a few times. This chain joins TRBV2 and TRBJ1-2; 10 nucleotides match TRBD1. CDR3 length equals 13 residues. V lost 11 bases, J lost 7 bases, and 10 bases stayed unmatched. The germline V gene has CDR1 SNHLY and CDR2 FYNNEI. The CDR3 nucleotides read TGTGCCGGACACCGGGACAGGGGAAGTGGCTACACCTTC. Translating it yields CAGHRDRGSGYTF.

In its sample, this clonotype was seen a few times. This sequence joins TRBV14 and TRBJ2-3; possibly TRBD1 for D (5 bases). The V end was cut by 1 base, the J end by 15 bases, with 20 bases between. The CDR3 is 14 amino acids. Germline loops: CDR1 SGHDN, CDR2 FVKESK. CDR3 region: CASSQGFSGQDQYF. As DNA, the CDR3 is TGTGCCAGCAGCCAAGGGTTTTCAGGACAAGATCAATATTTT.

This sequence joins TRBV6-2 or TRBV6-3 and TRBJ2-3; 8 nucleotides match TRBD1. V gave up 6 bases and J gave up 0 bases; unmatched junction bases: 11. The CDR3 totals 17 residues. Germline V gene sequence: CDR1 MNHEY, CDR2 SVGEGT. In DNA, the CDR3 is TGTGCCAGCAGCCGAGGACAGGGTTTAACTAGCACAGATACGCAGTATTTT. Its protein is CASSRGQGLTSTDTQYF.

The genes are TRBV7-2 and TRBJ1-5, with 8 bases identical to TRBD1. Germline CDR1 SGHTA, CDR2 FQGNSA. V shed 2 bases and J 1 base; nucleotides not matched to a gene: 1. This CDR3 contains 15 residues. CDR3 region: CASSLQGASNQPQHF. As DNA, the CDR3 is TGTGCCAGCAGCTTACAGGGGGCAAGCAATCAGCCCCAGCATTTT.

The V gene is TRBV19, the J gene TRBJ2-5, with TRBD2 matching over 9 bases. CDR1 LNHDA and CDR2 SQIVND come from the germline V gene (reference sequence). CDR3 size: 17 residues. Losses at the gene ends were 3 bases for V and 0 bases for J; bases not matched to a gene: 8. CDR3 DNA sequence: TGTGCCAGTAGTATGGGGCTGACTAGCGGAAACCAAGAGACCCAGTACTTC. It specifies CASSMGLTSGNQETQYF.

This clonotype is categorized as medium-sized. The gene calls are TRBV11-3 and TRBJ2-1; D might be TRBD1 (5 bases). The germline CDR1 and CDR2 sequences are SGHNT and YENEEA. This CDR3 is 14 amino acids long. The V end lost 4 bases, the J end lost 3 bases, and 10 bases lay between the germline ends. The CDR3 region is CASSYPGIYNEQFF. CDR3 nucleotides: TGTGCCAGCAGCTACCCAGGGATCTACAATGAGCAGTTCTTC.